The source of this T cell receptor (beta chain) is a study of blood T cell repertoires in COVID-19. Background on the study: Samples of COVID-19 (acute and convalescent) were obtained from the United States, Italy and Spain. Nucleic acid was either cDNA or gDNA, and it came from T cells, B-cell-depleted T cells, or PBMCs.

J lost 5 bases, V lost 10 bases, and 4 bases had no gene match. Germline CDR1 reads LNHDA; CDR2 reads SQIVND (reference sequence). The CDR3 runs 12 residues. TCRdb's copy holds only in-frame clones and misses some; the assay was immunoSEQ multiplex PCR. The repertoire includes roughly 240,000 clones, 86% of them detected once, and about 1.6% sits in the top ten. V gene TRBV19 combines with J gene TRBJ2-5, with 10 bases that match TRBD1. Sequencing was done on a sample of peripheral blood. The sequence came from a woman aged 55 to 70 who had recovered from COVID-19. The CDR3 spells CATRQGAETQYF. In DNA, the CDR3 is TGTGCCACCAGACAGGGGGCGGAGACCCAGTACTTC.